Listed below are T cell receptor beta chains from one sample, sequenced in a study of T cell responses to AZD1222 COVID-19 vaccine. Generated by immunoSEQ multiplex PCR, the TCRdb table keeps only in-frame clones and is missing some. The sample contains more than 85,000 clones, about 81% of which appear only once. The sequencing here drew on peripheral blood, taken on day 0 of AZD1222 vaccination. These receptors were taken from an adult in good health. CDR3s include the opening cysteine and the closing phenylalanine or tryptophan. The D gene is left open where the match is weak. The listing skips clone size in some rows; elsewhere it reads once, few, many or a size class.

V gene: TRBV6-5
D gene: -
J gene: TRBJ2-2
clone size: -
CDR3 protein: CASSYSGTGELFF
CDR3 DNA: TGTGCCAGCAGTTACTCAGGAACCGGGGAGCTGTTTTTT

V gene: TRBV29-1
D gene: -
J gene: TRBJ1-1
clone size: -
CDR3 protein: CSVLGGGDTEAFF
CDR3 DNA: TGCAGCGTTCTAGGGGGAGGGGACACTGAAGCTTTCTTT

V gene: TRBV12-3/TRBV12-4
D gene: -
J gene: TRBJ1-5
clone size: few
CDR3 protein: CASSLAHNQPQHF
CDR3 DNA: TGTGCCAGCAGTTTGGCTCACAATCAGCCCCAGCATTTT

V gene: TRBV3-1/TRBV3-2
D gene: TRBD1
J gene: TRBJ2-2
clone size: once
CDR3 protein: CASSQGQGFGELFF
CDR3 DNA: TGTGCCAGCAGCCAAGGACAGGGTTTCGGGGAGCTGTTTTTT

V gene: TRBV12-3/TRBV12-4
D gene: -
J gene: TRBJ1-6
clone size: -
CDR3 protein: CASSLGLDSPLHF
CDR3 DNA: TGTGCCAGCAGTCTGGGGCTTGATTCACCCCTCCACTTT

V gene: TRBV5-1
D gene: -
J gene: TRBJ2-1
clone size: -
CDR3 protein: CASSDPGSSQFF
CDR3 DNA: TGCGCCAGCAGCGATCCTGGATCTTCGCAGTTCTTC

V gene: TRBV7-2
D gene: -
J gene: TRBJ1-1
clone size: -
CDR3 protein: CASRYQGFEAFF
CDR3 DNA: TGTGCCAGCAGATACCAGGGGTTTGAAGCTTTCTTT

V gene: TRBV19
D gene: -
J gene: TRBJ1-6
clone size: -
CDR3 protein: CASSILLGWGKDHNSPLHF
CDR3 DNA: TGTGCCAGTAGTATACTGCTCGGTTGGGGTAAGGATCATAATTCACCCCTCCACTTT

V gene: TRBV10-1
D gene: TRBD1
J gene: TRBJ2-5
clone size: -
CDR3 protein: CASSESGQAQETQYF
CDR3 DNA: TGCGCCAGCAGTGAGTCTGGACAGGCTCAAGAGACCCAGTACTTC

V gene: TRBV11-2
D gene: -
J gene: TRBJ1-1
clone size: -
CDR3 protein: CASSYNGADNTEAFF
CDR3 DNA: TGTGCCAGCAGCTACAATGGGGCAGACAACACTGAAGCTTTCTTT

V gene: TRBV3-1/TRBV3-2
D gene: -
J gene: TRBJ2-1
clone size: -
CDR3 protein: CASSQTRGNEQFF
CDR3 DNA: TGTGCCAGCAGCCAGACTAGGGGTAATGAGCAGTTCTTC

V gene: TRBV6-5
D gene: -
J gene: TRBJ1-5
clone size: -
CDR3 protein: CASSNGGQPQHF
CDR3 DNA: TGTGCCAGCAGTAATGGGGGTCAGCCCCAGCATTTT

V gene: TRBV12-3/TRBV12-4
D gene: -
J gene: TRBJ1-2
clone size: -
CDR3 protein: CASSLRLPYGYTF
CDR3 DNA: TGTGCCAGCAGTTTGCGGCTACCGTATGGCTACACCTTC

V gene: TRBV10-3
D gene: TRBD1
J gene: TRBJ1-2
clone size: -
CDR3 protein: CAISESGQGARGYTF
CDR3 DNA: TGTGCCATCAGTGAGTCTGGACAGGGGGCGAGAGGCTACACCTTC

V gene: TRBV5-4
D gene: -
J gene: TRBJ1-2
clone size: -
CDR3 protein: CASSLVASGVRTNYGYTF
CDR3 DNA: TGTGCCAGCAGCTTGGTCGCGAGTGGAGTCAGGACCAACTATGGCTACACCTTC